This entry features one T cell receptor beta chain sequence. Sequencing was performed with immunoSEQ multiplex PCR; in TCRdb, only in-frame clones are kept and a portion is missing. The sample lists roughly 77,000 clones, roughly 90% occurring once. The sample belongs to a study of T cell responses to AZD1222 COVID-19 vaccine. Germline-derived CDR1 and CDR2 are SGHNT and YYREEE (reference sequence). Germline trimming cut 4 bases from V and 2 bases from J; bases unmatched to any gene: 9. The CDR3 runs 18 residues. Second-dose groups at about 4 or about 12 weeks were pooled. This specimen consisted of peripheral blood, obtained 28 days after the second AZD1222 dose. The source is an adult who received the AZD1222 COVID-19 vaccine. This chain connects TRBV5-4 to TRBJ1-4; TRBD1 aligns across 12 bases. CDR3 residues: CASSIGTGGIATNEKLFF. Written as DNA, the CDR3 is TGTGCCAGCAGCATCGGGACAGGGGGCATAGCGACTAATGAAAAACTGTTTTTT. The full variable domain, its missing parts supplied by reference TRBV5-4 and TRBJ1-4, is ETGVTQSPTHLIKTRGQQVTLRCSSQSGHNTVSWYQQALGQGPQFIFQYYREEENGRGNFPPRFSGLQFPNYSSELNVNALELDDSALYLCASSIGTGGIATNEKLFFGSGTQLSVL.